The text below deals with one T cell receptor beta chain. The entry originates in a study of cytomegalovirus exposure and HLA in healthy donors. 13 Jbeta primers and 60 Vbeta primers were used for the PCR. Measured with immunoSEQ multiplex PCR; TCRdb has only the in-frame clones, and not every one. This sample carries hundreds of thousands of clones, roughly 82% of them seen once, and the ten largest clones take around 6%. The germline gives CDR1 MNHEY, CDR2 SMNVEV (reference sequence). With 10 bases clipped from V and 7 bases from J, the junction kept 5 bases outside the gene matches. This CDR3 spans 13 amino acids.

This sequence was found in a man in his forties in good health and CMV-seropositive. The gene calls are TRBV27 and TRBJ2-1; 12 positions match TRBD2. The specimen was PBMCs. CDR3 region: CATGLAGSNEQFF. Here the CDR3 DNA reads TGTGCCACCGGACTAGCGGGAAGTAATGAGCAGTTCTTC.